The sequence of this TCR beta chain was determined in a study of lymphopenia after photon versus proton radiotherapy. The table came from immunoSEQ multiplex PCR; TCRdb's copy has only in-frame clones and leaves some out. The table lists roughly 63,000 clones, about 88% of them singletons. As concerns this clone: What it binds is not known.

Trimming removed 5 bases from V and 7 bases from J, with 14 bases in between. The CDR3 covers 13 residues. CDR1 and CDR2 from the germline V gene are MDHEN and SYDVKM. Study-level points and caveats: Photon-treated patients lost naive T cells and TCR diversity; proton-treated stayed stable. A bigger post-nadir fall in TCR diversity correlated inversely with survival time in deceased patients. After the lymphocyte nadir, photon-treated repertoires showed oligoclonal expansion, especially of CD8+ Temra cells.

The clonotype was recovered from a man aged 55-75 years with pancreatic cancer. This material consisted of peripheral blood, taken from a patient treated with proton-based radiotherapy. V usage is TRBV28 and J usage is TRBJ1-2; D is uncertain. CDR3 residues: CASSQPPAFGYTF. The CDR3 bases are TGTGCCAGCAGTCAACCCCCCGCTTTTGGCTACACCTTC.